Sequencing of this TCR beta chain was carried out in a study of blood T cell repertoires in COVID-19. Sequenced by immunoSEQ multiplex PCR; TCRdb stores in-frame clones only, minus some. The sample has roughly 69,000 clones, nearly 90% seen once. CDR1 is MNHEY and CDR2 is SMNVEV in the germline V gene (reference sequence). CDR3 length: 16 amino acids. Unmatched junction bases numbered 7, after V lost 6 bases and J lost 0 bases. This TCR was sampled from a man in his forties or fifties with acute or convalescent COVID-19. The sequencing sample was made of peripheral blood. V usage is TRBV27 and J usage is TRBJ1-1; the match to TRBD1 covers 10 bases. The CDR3 coding sequence is TGTGCCAGCAGACGACAGGGGGCGTGGGTGAACACTGAAGCTTTCTTT. Protein: CASRRQGAWVNTEAFF.